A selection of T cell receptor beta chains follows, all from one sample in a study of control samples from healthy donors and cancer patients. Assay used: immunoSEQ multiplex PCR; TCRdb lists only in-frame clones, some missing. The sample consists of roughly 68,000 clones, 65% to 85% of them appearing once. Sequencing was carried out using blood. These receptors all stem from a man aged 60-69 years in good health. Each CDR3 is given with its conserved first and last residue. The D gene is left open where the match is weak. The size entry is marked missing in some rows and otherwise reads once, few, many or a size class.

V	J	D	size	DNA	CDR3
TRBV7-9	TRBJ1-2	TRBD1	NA	TGTGCCAGCAGCTTTGGACAGGAAGCTAACTATGGCTACACCTTC	CASSFGQEANYGYTF
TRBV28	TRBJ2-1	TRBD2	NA	TGTGCCAGCAGTTTGCTAGCGGGAGAATCGTACAATGAGCAGTTCTTC	CASSLLAGESYNEQFF
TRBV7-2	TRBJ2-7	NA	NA	TGTGCCAGTCAGGCGGCAGGGAGGTCCGAGCAGTACTTC	CASQAAGRSEQYF
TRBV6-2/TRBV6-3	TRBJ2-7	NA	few	TGTGCCAGCAGTTACGACAGGTACTACGAGCAGTACTTC	CASSYDRYYEQYF
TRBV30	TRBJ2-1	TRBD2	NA	TGTGCCTGGACCTCCGGACTAGCGGGAGTGGATGAGCAGTTCTTC	CAWTSGLAGVDEQFF
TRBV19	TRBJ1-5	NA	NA	TGTGCCACCCAGACAGCGTGGGGGAATCAGCCCCAGCATTTT	CATQTAWGNQPQHF
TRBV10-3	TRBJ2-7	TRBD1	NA	TGTGCCATCAGCACAGGGGGCGACTCCTACGAGCAGTACTTC	CAISTGGDSYEQYF
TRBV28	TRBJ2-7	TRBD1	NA	TGTGCCAGCAGGCGGACAGGCGAATACGAGCAGTACTTC	CASRRTGEYEQYF
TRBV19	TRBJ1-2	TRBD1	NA	TGTGCCAGTAGTCCGGGGACAGGGGGCCTGGACTATGGCTACACCTTC	CASSPGTGGLDYGYTF
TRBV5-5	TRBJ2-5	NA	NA	TGTGCCAGCAGCTGGCCCGGGACACAGCAAGAGACCCAGTACTTC	CASSWPGTQQETQYF
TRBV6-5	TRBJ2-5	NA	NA	TGTGCCAGCAAAAGAGCGCCCCAAGAGACCCAGTACTTC	CASKRAPQETQYF
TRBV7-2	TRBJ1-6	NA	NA	TGTGCCAGCAGCCACGACAGCGGCGGATCACCCCTCCACTTT	CASSHDSGGSPLHF
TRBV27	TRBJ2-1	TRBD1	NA	TGTGCCAGCAGTTTATGGACAGGGGGGGGTGCCTACAATGAGCAGTTCTTC	CASSLWTGGGAYNEQFF
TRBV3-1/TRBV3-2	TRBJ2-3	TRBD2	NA	TGTGCCAGCAGCCAAGATAAACTAGCGGGAGTGGATACGCAGTATTTT	CASSQDKLAGVDTQYF
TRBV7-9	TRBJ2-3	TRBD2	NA	TGTGCCAGCAGATTAGCGGGAGTCGGCACAGATACGCAGTATTTT	CASRLAGVGTDTQYF
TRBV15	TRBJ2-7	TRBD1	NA	TGTGCCACCAGCAGCAGGACAGGGGGAAGATACGAGCAGTACTTC	CATSSRTGGRYEQYF
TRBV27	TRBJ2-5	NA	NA	TGTGCCAGCAGTTTAGAACTAGGAGGGACCCAGTACTTC	CASSLELGGTQYF
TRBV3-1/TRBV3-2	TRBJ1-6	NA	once	TGTGCCAGCAGCCAAGAGGGCAATTCACCCCTCCACTTT	CASSQEGNSPLHF
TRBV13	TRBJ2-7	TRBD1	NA	TGTGCCAGCAGCCTGGGACAGGCCGCCTACGAGCAGTACTTC	CASSLGQAAYEQYF
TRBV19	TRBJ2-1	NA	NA	TGTGCCAGTAGTACGGAGGACAGCGGTATTTACAATGAGCAGTTCTTC	CASSTEDSGIYNEQFF
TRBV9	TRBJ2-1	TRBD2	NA	TGTGCCAGCAGCGTAGGTAGCGGGAGGGGTACACTTTACAATGAGCAGTTCTTC	CASSVGSGRGTLYNEQFF
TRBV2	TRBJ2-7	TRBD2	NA	TGTGCCAGCAGTTTAGGCGGGAGATCCGGCGAGCAGTACTTC	CASSLGGRSGEQYF
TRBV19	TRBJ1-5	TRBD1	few	TGTGCCACCAAAGGACAGGGGGCAATTGAGCCCCAGCATTTT	CATKGQGAIEPQHF
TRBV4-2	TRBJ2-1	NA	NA	TGTGCCAGCAGCCAAGAGGCTAGTTTGCTGGAGCAGTTCTTC	CASSQEASLLEQFF
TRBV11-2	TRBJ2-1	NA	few	TGTGCCAGCAGCTTAGGAACCCGTAACAATGAGCAGTTCTTC	CASSLGTRNNEQFF
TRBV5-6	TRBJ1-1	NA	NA	TGTGCCAGCAGCTTGGGGGACACCTACACTGAAGCTTTCTTT	CASSLGDTYTEAFF
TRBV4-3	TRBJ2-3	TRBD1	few	TGCGCCAGCAGCCAAGTCGGACAGGGGGGAAATACGCAGTATTTT	CASSQVGQGGNTQYF
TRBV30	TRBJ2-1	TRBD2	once	TGTGCCTGGTGCCCGATATCCAGCGGGACTAGCGGGATATACAATGAGCAGTTCTTC	CAWCPISSGTSGIYNEQFF
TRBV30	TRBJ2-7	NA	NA	TGTGCCTGGAGTCCTCAGGGACCATCTGGCGAGCAGTACTTC	CAWSPQGPSGEQYF
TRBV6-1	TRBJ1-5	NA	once	TGTGCCAGCAGTGAAGGGGCATTTAGCAATCAGCCCCAGCATTTT	CASSEGAFSNQPQHF
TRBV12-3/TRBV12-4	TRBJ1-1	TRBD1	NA	TGTGCCAGCAGTTTGAGGACAGGCACTGAAGCTTTCTTT	CASSLRTGTEAFF